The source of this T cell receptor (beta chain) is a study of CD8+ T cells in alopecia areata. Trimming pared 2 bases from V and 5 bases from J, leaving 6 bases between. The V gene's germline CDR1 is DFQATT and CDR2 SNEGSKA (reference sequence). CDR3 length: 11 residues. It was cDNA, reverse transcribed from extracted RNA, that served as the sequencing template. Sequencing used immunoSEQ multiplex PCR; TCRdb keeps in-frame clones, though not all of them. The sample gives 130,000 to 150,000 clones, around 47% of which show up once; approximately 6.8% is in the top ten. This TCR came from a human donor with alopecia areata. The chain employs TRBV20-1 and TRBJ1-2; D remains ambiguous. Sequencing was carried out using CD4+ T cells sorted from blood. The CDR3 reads CSARSGYGYTF. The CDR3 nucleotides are TGCAGTGCTAGATCCGGTTATGGCTACACCTTC.